Following are 4 T cell receptor beta chains from one sample sequenced in a study of early T cells in non-severe SARS-CoV-2 infection. MiXCR, applied by TCRdb to the 5' RACE reads, yields one record per CDR3 protein. The sample records tens of thousands of distinct CDR3 sequences, approximately 4.6% being singletons. Sequencing used whole blood. The receptors stem from an adult who was a healthcare worker with PCR-confirmed SARS-CoV-2 infection or an uninfected control (not recorded which).

In this sample, this clonotype turned up many times. The chain carries TRBV3-1 and TRBJ2-1, with 9 bases lining up with TRBD2. Germline V gene sequence: CDR1 LGHDT, CDR2 YNNKEL (reference sequence). The CDR3 sequence is 13 residues long. V trimming: 1 base; J trimming: 8 bases; junction bases outside the gene matches: 0. The DNA of the CDR3 is TGTGCCAGCAGCCAAGGACTAGCGGATGAGCAGTTCTTC. Its translation: CASSQGLADEQFF.

This clonotype was counted at least ten times. The rearrangement joins TRBV6-5 to TRBJ2-1; D not resolved. The CDR3 has 16 amino acids. Germline V gene lookup returns CDR1 MNHEY and CDR2 SVGAGI. V lost 5 bases and J 1 base, leaving 15 bases between the germline ends. The CDR3 DNA sequence: TGTGCCAGCAGTGAGACTTCTCCGAGGTCCTACAATGAGCAGTTCTTC. Translating it yields CASSETSPRSYNEQFF.

This clonotype came up many times. The CDR3 loop is CASGIWPQGDQYF. In nucleotides, the CDR3 is TGTGCCAGCGGGATTTGGCCACAAGGGGACCAGTACTTC. V is TRBV14 and J is TRBJ2-5; a weak D match, TRBD1 (5 bases). Germline values: CDR1 SGHDN, CDR2 FVKESK. The V end was cut by 8 bases, the J end by 10 bases, with 20 bases between. This CDR3 region has 13 residues.

This clonotype was recorded at least ten times. For the CDR3, the DNA is TGCGCCAGCAGCCAGCTCGGGACAGTCGGGAATGAGCAGTTCTTC. It yields the protein CASSQLGTVGNEQFF. This chain uses TRBV4-1 with TRBJ2-1, with TRBD1 identical over 7 bases. Germline CDR1 MGHRA, CDR2 YSYEKL. The CDR3 sequence is 15 residues long. V trimming: 3 bases; J trimming: 7 bases; junction bases outside the gene matches: 9.